A selection of T cell receptor beta chains follows, all from one sample in a study of shared clonotypes between healthy human individuals. Assay: immunoSEQ multiplex PCR; the TCRdb copy retains only in-frame clones and omits some. The repertoire includes about 480,000 clones, 75% to 80% of them detected once, and under 15% sits in the top ten. The sequenced sample was PBMCs. Source of these receptors: a middle-aged woman in good health. Some clones in this sample may be carry-over from other donors' samples. The CDR3 runs from the conserved cysteine through the conserved F or W. The D gene is left open where the match is weak. Some rows have no size entry. The others give once, few or many, or a class for an expanded clone.

TRBD2 | - | TRBJ2-3 | TRBV2 | 17 | CASSVGLAGIDGDTQYF | TGTGCCAGCAGTGTGGGACTAGCGGGAATCGATGGAGATACGCAGTATTTT
- | - | TRBJ1-2 | TRBV7-9 | 16 | CASSLGRGVGHPGYTF | TGTGCCAGCAGCTTAGGCCGCGGAGTGGGTCATCCCGGCTACACCTTC
TRBD2 | - | TRBJ2-7 | TRBV7-2 | 14 | CASSLDLSGDKQYF | TGTGCCAGCAGCTTAGATCTTAGCGGGGACAAGCAGTACTTC
- | - | TRBJ2-7 | TRBV5-6 | 14 | CASTYSGLRYEQYF | TGTGCCAGCACCTACTCCGGCCTCCGCTACGAGCAGTACTTC
TRBD2 | - | TRBJ2-3 | TRBV2 | 16 | CASRNGLAGGEDTQYF | TGTGCCAGCAGAAACGGACTAGCGGGAGGAGAGGATACGCAGTATTTT
- | few | TRBJ1-6 | TRBV7-2 | 15 | CTSSLAMQGGSPLHF | TGTACCAGCAGCTTAGCGATGCAGGGAGGGTCACCCCTCCACTTT
- | - | TRBJ2-7 | TRBV30 | 11 | CAWQSSYEQYF | TGTGCCTGGCAGAGCTCCTACGAGCAGTACTTC
- | - | TRBJ2-5 | TRBV4-1 | 13 | CASSQEAWRAQYF | TGCGCCAGCAGCCAAGAGGCTTGGAGGGCCCAGTACTTC
- | - | TRBJ2-1 | TRBV20-1 | 10 | CSARALWQFF | TGCAGTGCTAGAGCCCTGTGGCAGTTCTTC
- | few | TRBJ2-1 | TRBV4-3 | 16 | CASSQQTGTFYNEQFF | TGCGCCAGCAGCCAACAAACCGGGACTTTCTACAATGAGCAGTTCTTC
TRBD2 | - | TRBJ2-1 | TRBV5-1 | 15 | CASSSTSGFHNEQFF | TGCGCCAGCAGCTCCACTAGCGGATTTCACAATGAGCAGTTCTTC
TRBD1 | - | TRBJ1-5 | TRBV19 | 15 | CASTPKGGRGQPQHF | TGTGCCAGTACCCCAAAGGGGGGCAGGGGGCAGCCCCAGCATTTT
- | few | TRBJ1-4 | TRBV19 | 15 | CASSTEDRWNEKLFF | TGTGCCAGTAGTACCGAGGACAGATGGAATGAAAAACTGTTTTTT
- | many | TRBJ1-6 | TRBV27 | 14 | CASSSPAYNSPLHF | TGTGCCAGCAGTTCTCCCGCCTATAATTCACCCCTCCACTTT
- | once | TRBJ1-4 | TRBV30 | 15 | CAWSALQGQPEKLFF | TGTGCCTGGAGTGCGCTGCAGGGTCAACCCGAAAAACTGTTTTTT
- | - | TRBJ1-1 | TRBV6-6 | 14 | CASSYSTGVTEAFF | TGTGCCAGCAGTTACTCGACGGGGGTTACTGAAGCTTTCTTT
- | - | TRBJ2-1 | TRBV21-1 | 17 | CASSISNGTGLCNEQFF | TGTGCCAGCAGCATTTCTAACGGGACAGGGTTGTGCAATGAGCAGTTCTTC
TRBD2 | many | TRBJ2-1 | TRBV27 | 18 | CASSSSGTSGVSYNEQFF | TGTGCCAGCAGTTCGTCCGGGACTAGCGGGGTCTCCTACAATGAGCAGTTCTTC
TRBD1 | - | TRBJ2-3 | TRBV28 | 15 | CASSFGTGMADTQYF | TGTGCCAGCAGTTTCGGGACAGGGATGGCAGATACGCAGTATTTT
- | - | TRBJ1-1 | TRBV5-1 | 12 | CASSLLRGEAFF | TGCGCCAGCAGCTTGTTACGAGGTGAAGCTTTCTTT
- | - | TRBJ2-4 | TRBV7-2 | 15 | CASSSSAVAKNIQYF | TGTGCCAGCAGCTCCTCGGCAGTAGCCAAAAACATTCAGTACTTC
- | - | TRBJ1-1 | TRBV9 | 16 | CASSVSEGAGRTEAFF | TGTGCCAGCAGCGTAAGTGAAGGGGCAGGGAGGACTGAAGCTTTCTTT
TRBD2 | - | TRBJ2-3 | TRBV29-1 | 15 | CSVHSSGRASDTQYF | TGCAGCGTGCATTCTAGCGGGAGGGCTTCAGATACGCAGTATTTT
- | - | TRBJ2-2 | TRBV5-6 | 12 | CASRSNTGELFF | TGTGCCAGCAGATCTAATACCGGGGAGCTGTTTTTT
- | - | TRBJ1-5 | TRBV7-6 | 15 | CASSPSGLNNQPQHF | TGTGCCAGCAGTCCCTCGGGTCTTAACAATCAGCCCCAGCATTTT
TRBD1 | - | TRBJ1-2 | TRBV25-1 | 15 | CASSDGTGADYGYTF | TGTGCCAGCAGTGATGGGACAGGGGCGGACTATGGCTACACCTTC
TRBD2 | - | TRBJ2-5 | TRBV5-4 | 17 | CASSLGGLAGVRETQYF | TGTGCCAGCAGCTTGGGGGGACTAGCGGGAGTTCGAGAGACCCAGTACTTC
- | once | TRBJ1-4 | TRBV7-2 | 13 | CASSLALGEKLFF | TGTGCCAGCAGCTTAGCGTTGGGTGAAAAACTGTTTTTT
- | - | TRBJ1-4 | TRBV25-1 | 14 | CASSDGLVGEKLFF | TGTGCCAGCAGTGATGGATTAGTAGGTGAAAAACTGTTTTTT
- | - | TRBJ1-1 | TRBV27 | 17 | CASRQYAGGSGNTEAFF | TGTGCCAGCAGGCAATACGCCGGGGGTTCAGGGAACACTGAAGCTTTCTTT
TRBD2 | - | TRBJ2-3 | TRBV4-2 | 16 | CASSPSAGAVSDTQYF | TGTGCCAGCAGCCCTTCGGCGGGAGCGGTATCAGATACGCAGTATTTT
- | - | TRBJ2-7 | TRBV11-3 | 13 | CASSLQGSYEQYF | TGTGCCAGCAGCTTACAGGGTAGCTACGAGCAGTACTTC
- | few | TRBJ2-1 | TRBV6-1 | 14 | CASTDWSSYNEQFF | TGTGCCAGCACCGACTGGAGCTCCTACAATGAGCAGTTCTTC
- | - | TRBJ2-7 | TRBV6-5 | 12 | CASSSRRGEQYF | TGTGCCAGCAGTTCCCGAAGGGGCGAGCAGTACTTC
TRBD1 | - | TRBJ2-7 | TRBV27 | 12 | CASSVHRGEQYF | TGTGCCAGCAGTGTCCACAGGGGGGAGCAGTACTTC
TRBD1 | once | TRBJ2-7 | TRBV6-1 | 14 | CASNMMAGGYEQYF | TGTGCCAGCAACATGATGGCAGGGGGTTACGAGCAGTACTTC
- | - | TRBJ2-3 | TRBV6-1 | 13 | CASIFRSTDTQYF | TGTGCCAGCATTTTCCGGAGCACAGATACGCAGTATTTT
- | - | TRBJ2-6 | TRBV10-2 | 13 | CASSEGLQGPLTF | TGCGCCAGCAGTGAGGGACTCCAAGGCCCCCTGACTTTC
- | - | TRBJ2-3 | TRBV10-2 | 14 | CAHRRRLATDTQYF | TGCGCCCACAGGCGGAGGTTGGCGACAGATACGCAGTATTTT
TRBD1 | many | TRBJ1-1 | TRBV7-9 | 14 | CASSSGQGVTEAFF | TGTGCCAGCAGCTCAGGACAGGGGGTCACTGAAGCTTTCTTT
- | - | TRBJ1-1 | TRBV11-3 | 13 | CASSLLGGTEAFF | TGTGCCAGCAGCTTACTCGGTGGCACTGAAGCTTTCTTT
- | - | TRBJ2-7 | TRBV27 | 17 | CASSKRASGFGSYEQYF | TGTGCCAGCAGTAAACGAGCGTCGGGCTTCGGCTCCTACGAGCAGTACTTC
- | once | TRBJ1-1 | TRBV2 | 12 | CASSVYNTEAFF | TGTGCCAGCAGCGTATACAACACTGAAGCTTTCTTT
- | few | TRBJ2-1 | TRBV4-2 | 14 | CASSQGELGHEQFF | TGTGCCAGCAGCCAGGGTGAGCTAGGCCATGAGCAGTTCTTC
- | few | TRBJ2-7 | TRBV20-1 | 11 | CSAEGSYEQYF | TGCAGTGCGGAGGGATCCTACGAGCAGTACTTC
- | - | TRBJ1-1 | TRBV5-4 | 13 | CAHSGPSGTEAFF | TGTGCCCACTCCGGCCCATCTGGCACTGAAGCTTTCTTT
- | once | TRBJ2-1 | TRBV29-1 | 13 | CSVVGIKGLEQFF | TGCAGCGTTGTCGGGATTAAGGGGTTGGAGCAGTTCTTC
TRBD1 | - | TRBJ1-2 | TRBV23-1 | 14 | CASTKNRGRGGYTF | TGCGCCAGCACCAAGAACAGGGGGCGTGGTGGCTACACCTTC
TRBD1 | - | TRBJ2-3 | TRBV28 | 14 | CASRMGQDTDTQYF | TGTGCCAGCAGAATGGGACAGGACACAGATACGCAGTATTTT
- | medium-sized | TRBJ2-1 | TRBV30 | 12 | CAWSDTSPEQFF | TGTGCCTGGAGTGACACGAGCCCTGAGCAGTTCTTC
- | - | TRBJ2-3 | TRBV4-3 | 18 | CASSQDGGGRGGTDTQYF | TGCGCCAGCAGCCAAGATGGTGGAGGGAGGGGGGGCACAGATACGCAGTATTTT
- | - | TRBJ2-7 | TRBV30 | 13 | CAWSVLGAYEQYF | TGTGCCTGGAGTGTACTAGGGGCCTACGAGCAGTACTTC
- | many | TRBJ2-4 | TRBV2 | 15 | CASSEWPGTRNIQYF | TGTGCCAGCAGTGAATGGCCAGGGACGAGAAACATTCAGTACTTC
TRBD2 | - | TRBJ2-7 | TRBV4-2 | 16 | CASSQDLSGSGYEQYF | TGTGCCAGCAGCCAAGATCTCAGCGGGAGCGGTTACGAGCAGTACTTC
- | - | TRBJ1-6 | TRBV6-5 | 14 | CASSYPGEGSPLHF | TGTGCCAGCAGTTACCCCGGGGAGGGTTCACCCCTCCACTTT
TRBD2 | - | TRBJ2-1 | TRBV7-9 | 13 | CASSRGGANEQFF | TGTGCCAGCAGCCGGGGGGGCGCCAATGAGCAGTTCTTC
- | once | TRBJ1-3 | TRBV13 | 15 | CASSLGGRTGNTIYF | TGTGCCAGCAGTTTAGGGGGTAGGACTGGAAACACCATATATTTT
TRBD1 | - | TRBJ2-7 | TRBV6-1 | 14 | CASRGTGQGYEQYF | TGTGCCAGCAGAGGGACAGGTCAAGGATACGAGCAGTACTTC